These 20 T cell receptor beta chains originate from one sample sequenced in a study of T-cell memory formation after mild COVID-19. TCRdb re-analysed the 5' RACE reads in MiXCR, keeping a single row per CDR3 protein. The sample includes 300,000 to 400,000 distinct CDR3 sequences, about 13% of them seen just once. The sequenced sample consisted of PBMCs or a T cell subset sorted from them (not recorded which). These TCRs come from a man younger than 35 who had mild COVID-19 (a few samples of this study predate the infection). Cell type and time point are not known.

This chain's CDR3 is CASSPPPGQGQPGELFF. The CDR3 nucleotides are TGTGCCAGCAGCCCCCCCCCGGGACAGGGTCAACCTGGGGAGCTGTTTTTT. The chain has TRBV13 and TRBJ2-2, with 9 bases fitting TRBD1. Germline V gene data show CDR1 as PRHDT and CDR2 as FYEKMQ (reference sequence). V shed 5 bases and J 8 bases; nucleotides not matched to a gene: 15. The CDR3 totals 17 residues.

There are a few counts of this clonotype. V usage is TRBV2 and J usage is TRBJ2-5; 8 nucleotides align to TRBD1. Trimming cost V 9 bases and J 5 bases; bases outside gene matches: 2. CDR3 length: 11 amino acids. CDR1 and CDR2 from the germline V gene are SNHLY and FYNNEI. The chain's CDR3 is CARDRGETQYF. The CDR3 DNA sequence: TGTGCCAGAGACAGGGGCGAGACCCAGTACTTC.

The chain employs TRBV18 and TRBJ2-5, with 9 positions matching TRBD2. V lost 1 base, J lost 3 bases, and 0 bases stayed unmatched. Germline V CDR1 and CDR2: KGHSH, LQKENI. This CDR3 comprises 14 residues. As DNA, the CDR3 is TGTGCCAGCTCACCACGCGGGGGGGAAGAGACCCAGTACTTC. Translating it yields CASSPRGGEETQYF.

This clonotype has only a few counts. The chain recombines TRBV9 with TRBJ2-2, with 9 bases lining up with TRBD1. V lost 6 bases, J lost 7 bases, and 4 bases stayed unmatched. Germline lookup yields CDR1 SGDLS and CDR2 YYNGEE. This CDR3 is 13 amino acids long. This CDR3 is CASKQGASGELFF. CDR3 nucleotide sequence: TGTGCCAGCAAACAGGGGGCTAGCGGGGAGCTGTTTTTT.

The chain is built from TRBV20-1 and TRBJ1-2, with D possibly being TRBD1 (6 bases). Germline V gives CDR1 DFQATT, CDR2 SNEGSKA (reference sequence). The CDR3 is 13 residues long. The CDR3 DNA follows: TGCAGCAGTGGGGCAGGGGTTAGGTATGGCTACACCTTC. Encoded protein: CSSGAGVRYGYTF.

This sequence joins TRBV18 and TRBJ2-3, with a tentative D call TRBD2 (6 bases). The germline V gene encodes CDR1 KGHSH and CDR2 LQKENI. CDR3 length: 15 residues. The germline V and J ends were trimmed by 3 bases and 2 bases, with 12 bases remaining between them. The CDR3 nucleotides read TGTGCCAGCTCACCTCGGGGAGGAGCCACAGATACGCAGTATTTT. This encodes CASSPRGGATDTQYF.

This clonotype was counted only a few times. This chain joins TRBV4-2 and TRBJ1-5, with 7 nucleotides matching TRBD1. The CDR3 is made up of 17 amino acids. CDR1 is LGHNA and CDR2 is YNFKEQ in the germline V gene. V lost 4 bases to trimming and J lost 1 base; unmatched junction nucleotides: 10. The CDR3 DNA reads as TGTGCCAGCAGCCCCAGAACAGGGGCGGTCAGCAATCAGCCCCAGCATTTT. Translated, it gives CASSPRTGAVSNQPQHF.

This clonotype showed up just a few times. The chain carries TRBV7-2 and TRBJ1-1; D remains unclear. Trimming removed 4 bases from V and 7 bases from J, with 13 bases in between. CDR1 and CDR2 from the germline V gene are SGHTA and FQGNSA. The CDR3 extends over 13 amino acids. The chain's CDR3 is CASSSGNANEAFF. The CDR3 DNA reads TGTGCCAGCAGCTCGGGGAACGCTAATGAAGCTTTCTTT.

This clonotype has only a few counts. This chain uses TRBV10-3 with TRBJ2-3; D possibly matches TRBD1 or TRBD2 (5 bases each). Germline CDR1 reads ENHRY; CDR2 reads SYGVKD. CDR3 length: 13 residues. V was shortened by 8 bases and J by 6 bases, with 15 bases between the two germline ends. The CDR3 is CAIPGRIADTQYF. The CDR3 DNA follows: TGTGCCATCCCGGGGCGGATTGCGGATACGCAGTATTTT.

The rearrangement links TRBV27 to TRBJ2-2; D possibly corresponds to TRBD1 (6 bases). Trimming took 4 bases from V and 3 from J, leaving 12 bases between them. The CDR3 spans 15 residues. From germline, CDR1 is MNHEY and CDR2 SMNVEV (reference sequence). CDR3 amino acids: CASSSGQWDTGELFF. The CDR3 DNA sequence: TGTGCCAGCAGTTCCGGACAGTGGGACACCGGGGAGCTGTTTTTT.

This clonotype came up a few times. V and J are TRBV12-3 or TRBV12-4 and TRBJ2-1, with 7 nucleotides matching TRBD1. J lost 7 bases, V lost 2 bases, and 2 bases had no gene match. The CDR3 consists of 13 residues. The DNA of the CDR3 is TGTGCCAGCAGTTTATACAGGGGTAATGAGCAGTTCTTC. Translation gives CASSLYRGNEQFF.

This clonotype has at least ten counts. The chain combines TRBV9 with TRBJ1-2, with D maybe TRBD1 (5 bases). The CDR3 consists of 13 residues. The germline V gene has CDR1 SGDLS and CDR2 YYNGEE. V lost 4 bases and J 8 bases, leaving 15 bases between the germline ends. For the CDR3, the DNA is TGTGCCAGCAGCAGCACCACAAGGGACGGCTACACCTTC. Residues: CASSSTTRDGYTF.

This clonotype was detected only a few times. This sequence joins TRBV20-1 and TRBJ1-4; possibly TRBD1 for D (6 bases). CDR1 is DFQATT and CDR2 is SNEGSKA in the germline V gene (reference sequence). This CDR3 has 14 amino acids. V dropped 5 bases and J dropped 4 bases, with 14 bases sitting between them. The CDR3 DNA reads TGCAGTGCTGCCAAAACAGGGCATAATGAAAAACTGTTTTTT. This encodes CSAAKTGHNEKLFF.

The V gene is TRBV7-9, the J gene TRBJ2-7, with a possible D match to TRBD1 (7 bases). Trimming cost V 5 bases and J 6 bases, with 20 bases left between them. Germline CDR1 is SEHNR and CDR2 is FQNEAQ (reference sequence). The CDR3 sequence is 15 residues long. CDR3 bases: TGTGCCAGCAGCATTTTGCGGGACAGCAGTGTCGAGCAGTACTTC. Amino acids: CASSILRDSSVEQYF.

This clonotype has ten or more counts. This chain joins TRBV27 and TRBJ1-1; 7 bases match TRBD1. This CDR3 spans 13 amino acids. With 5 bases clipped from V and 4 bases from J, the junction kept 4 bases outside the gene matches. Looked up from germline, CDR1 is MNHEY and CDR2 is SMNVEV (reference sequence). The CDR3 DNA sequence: TGTGCCAGCAGTCCCAGGGGGAGCACTGAAGCTTTCTTT. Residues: CASSPRGSTEAFF.

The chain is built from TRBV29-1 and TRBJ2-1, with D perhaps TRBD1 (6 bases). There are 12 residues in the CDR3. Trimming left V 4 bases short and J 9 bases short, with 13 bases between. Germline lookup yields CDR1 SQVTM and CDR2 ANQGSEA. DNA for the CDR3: TGCAGCGTTGGGGGGCCCTTGAGTGAGCAGTTCTTC. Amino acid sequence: CSVGGPLSEQFF.

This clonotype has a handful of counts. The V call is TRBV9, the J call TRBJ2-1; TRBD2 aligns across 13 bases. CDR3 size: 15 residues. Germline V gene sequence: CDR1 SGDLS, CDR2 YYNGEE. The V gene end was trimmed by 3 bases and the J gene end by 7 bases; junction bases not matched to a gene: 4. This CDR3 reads CASSDWTSGGNEQFF. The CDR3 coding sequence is TGTGCCAGCAGCGACTGGACTAGCGGGGGTAATGAGCAGTTCTTC.

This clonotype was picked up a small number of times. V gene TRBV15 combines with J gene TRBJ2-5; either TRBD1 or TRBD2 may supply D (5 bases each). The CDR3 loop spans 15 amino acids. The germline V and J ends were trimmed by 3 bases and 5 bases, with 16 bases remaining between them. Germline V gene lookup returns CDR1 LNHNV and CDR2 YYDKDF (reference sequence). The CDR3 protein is CATSSRDPAWETQYF. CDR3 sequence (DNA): TGTGCCACCAGCAGTCGGGACCCGGCCTGGGAGACCCAGTACTTC.

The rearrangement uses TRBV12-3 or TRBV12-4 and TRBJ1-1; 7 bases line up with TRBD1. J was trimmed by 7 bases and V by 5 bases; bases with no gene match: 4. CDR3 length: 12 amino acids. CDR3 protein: CASSPGTVEAFF. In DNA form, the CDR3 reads TGTGCCAGCAGTCCCGGGACAGTTGAAGCTTTCTTT.

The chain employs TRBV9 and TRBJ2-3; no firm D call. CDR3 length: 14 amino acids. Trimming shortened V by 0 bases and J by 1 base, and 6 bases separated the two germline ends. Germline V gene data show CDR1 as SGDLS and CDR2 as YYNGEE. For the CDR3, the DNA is TGTGCCAGCAGCGTAGGGAGTCGCACAGATACGCAGTATTTT. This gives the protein CASSVGSRTDTQYF.